This TCR beta chain was captured by sequencing in a study of blood T cell repertoires in COVID-19. Trimming removed 0 bases at V and 8 bases at J, with 16 bases between. The CDR3 runs to 16 residues. Per germline, CDR1 LGHNA and CDR2 YNFKEQ. In the original workflow: Nucleated cell counts were estimated from reference gene primer amplification. Assay used: immunoSEQ multiplex PCR; TCRdb lists only in-frame clones, some missing. That table supplies the V and J calls and clone size; D and trimming were determined from the DNA. The sample has 150,000 to 200,000 clones, approximately 85% seen once. The chain has TRBV4-2 and TRBJ1-4; the D gene is possibly TRBD1 (6 bases). This receptor was identified in an elderly woman with acute or convalescent COVID-19. Sample: peripheral blood. DNA for the CDR3: TGTGCCAGCAGCCAAGATTTGGCCAGGGGTAACGAAAAACTGTTTTTT. Protein sequence: CASSQDLARGNEKLFF.